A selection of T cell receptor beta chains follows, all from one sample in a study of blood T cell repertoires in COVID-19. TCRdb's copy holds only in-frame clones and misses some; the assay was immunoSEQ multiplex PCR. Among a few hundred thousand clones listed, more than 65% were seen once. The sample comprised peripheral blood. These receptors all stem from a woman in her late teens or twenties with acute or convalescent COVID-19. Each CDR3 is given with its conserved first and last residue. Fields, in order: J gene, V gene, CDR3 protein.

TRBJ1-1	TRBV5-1	CASSLQGQGVTEAFF
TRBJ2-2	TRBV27	CASSLASGNTGELFF
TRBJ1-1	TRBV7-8	CASSLEGLNTEAFF
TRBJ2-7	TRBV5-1	CASSLDPDRYVARGYEQYF
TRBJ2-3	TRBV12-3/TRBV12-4	CASTEGLDTQYF
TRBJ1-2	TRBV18	CASSPPGQTYGYTF
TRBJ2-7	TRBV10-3	CAISFTGTGGYEQYF
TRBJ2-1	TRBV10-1	CASSERTSGIHEQFF
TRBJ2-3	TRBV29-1	CSVGSGTDTQYF
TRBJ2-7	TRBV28	CASWPSGGYEQYF
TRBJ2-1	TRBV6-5	CASSIDRSEQFF
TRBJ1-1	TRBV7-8	CASSLFGSAGSTEAFF
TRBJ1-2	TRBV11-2	CASSQGTPGVGGYTF
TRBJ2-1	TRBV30	CAASEQTYNEQFF
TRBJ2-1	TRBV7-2	CASSLVRTVAEQFF
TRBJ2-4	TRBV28	CASGQGREYIQYF
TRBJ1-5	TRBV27	CASRTQGAAYSNQPQHF
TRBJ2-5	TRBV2	CASSAIGGRETQYF
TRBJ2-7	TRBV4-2	CASSQGDRGSRYEQYF
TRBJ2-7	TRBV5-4	CASSFPSGDLSEQYF
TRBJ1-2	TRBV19	CASSIATPEQVNYGYTF
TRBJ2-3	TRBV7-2	CASSFLGTRTDTQYF
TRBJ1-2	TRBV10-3	CAISESVWEMEGSGYTF
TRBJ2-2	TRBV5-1	CASSPSGGSLIRGGELFF
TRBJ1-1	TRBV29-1	CSVQNPARTEAFF
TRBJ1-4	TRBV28	CASSYPLGQGGRATNEKLFF
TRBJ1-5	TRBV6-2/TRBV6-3	CASSYVQGFQPQHF
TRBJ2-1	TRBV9	CASSGAYEQFF
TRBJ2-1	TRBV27	CASSPSRGIYNEQFF
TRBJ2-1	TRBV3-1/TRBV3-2	CASSRKSGTRYYNEQFF
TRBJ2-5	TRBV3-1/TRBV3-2	CAFGGGRPQETQYF
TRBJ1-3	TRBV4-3	CASSQVEGSGNTIYF
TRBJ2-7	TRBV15	CATSRDRGPYEQYF
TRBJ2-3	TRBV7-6	CASSLVPHRDRESNTDTQYF
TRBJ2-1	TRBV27	CASSVLAGPYNEQFF
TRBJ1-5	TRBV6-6	CASSWLAGNQPQHF
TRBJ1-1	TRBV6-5	CASRSTGTLSEAFF
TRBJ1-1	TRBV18	CASSPQNRAVNTEAFF
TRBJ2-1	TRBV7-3	CASSLNPGTSGTKSNEQFF
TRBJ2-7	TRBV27	CASSRRTSELGEQYF
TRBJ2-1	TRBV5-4	CASSMGLAGFYNEQFF
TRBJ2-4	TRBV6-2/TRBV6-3	CASSSGLALNLNAKNIQYF
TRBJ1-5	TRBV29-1	CSVVSGGTNQPQHF
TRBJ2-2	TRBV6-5	CASSYAGSNTGELFF
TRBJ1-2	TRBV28	CASSSSGTDYGYTF
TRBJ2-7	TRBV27	CASSFPSSYEQYF
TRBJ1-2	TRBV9	CASSASLYTGGYTF
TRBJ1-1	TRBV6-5	CASRDRGRFSEAFF
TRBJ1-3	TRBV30	CAWSRGGGGASGNTIYF
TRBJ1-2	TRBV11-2	CASSRTLQGSGYTF